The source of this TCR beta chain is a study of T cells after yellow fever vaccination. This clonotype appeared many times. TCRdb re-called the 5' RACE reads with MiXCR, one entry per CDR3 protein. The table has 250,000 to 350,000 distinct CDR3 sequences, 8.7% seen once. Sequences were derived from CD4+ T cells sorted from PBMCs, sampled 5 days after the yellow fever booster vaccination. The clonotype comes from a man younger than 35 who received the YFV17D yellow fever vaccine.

The CDR3 sequence: CAGSLARETQYF. Written as DNA, the CDR3 is TGTGCCGGAAGTCTAGCGCGAGAGACCCAGTACTTC. J is TRBJ2-5 and V is TRBV6-2 or TRBV6-3; D perhaps matches TRBD2 (6 bases). The germline V and J ends were trimmed by 11 bases and 4 bases, with 14 bases remaining between them. Germline V CDR1 and CDR2: MNHEY, SVGEGT. The CDR3 extends over 12 amino acids.